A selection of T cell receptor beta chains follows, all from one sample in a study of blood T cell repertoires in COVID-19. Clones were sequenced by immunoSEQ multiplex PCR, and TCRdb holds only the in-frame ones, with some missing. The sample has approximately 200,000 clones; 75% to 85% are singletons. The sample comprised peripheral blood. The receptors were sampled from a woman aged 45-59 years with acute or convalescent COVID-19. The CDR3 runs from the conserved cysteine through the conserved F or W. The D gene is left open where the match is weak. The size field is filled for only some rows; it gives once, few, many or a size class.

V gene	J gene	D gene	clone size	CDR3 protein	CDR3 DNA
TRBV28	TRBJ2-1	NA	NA	CASTKRDEQFF	TGTGCCAGCACGAAAAGAGATGAGCAGTTCTTC
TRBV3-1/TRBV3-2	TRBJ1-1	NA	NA	CASSQDRATLNTEAFF	TGTGCCAGCAGCCAAGATCGTGCGACTTTGAACACTGAAGCTTTCTTT
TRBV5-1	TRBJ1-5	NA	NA	CASSPGQYSNQPQHF	TGCGCCAGCAGCCCCGGACAGTATAGCAATCAGCCCCAGCATTTT
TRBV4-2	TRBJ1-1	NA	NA	CASSQGTLSTEAFF	TGTGCCAGCAGCCAAGGGACTCTTAGCACTGAAGCTTTCTTT
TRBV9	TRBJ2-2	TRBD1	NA	CASSRQGRSPGELFF	TGTGCCAGCAGCCGACAGGGAAGAAGTCCCGGGGAGCTGTTTTTT
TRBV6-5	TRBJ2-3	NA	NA	CASSYTQGFTDTQYF	TGTGCCAGCAGTTACACCCAGGGATTCACAGATACGCAGTATTTT
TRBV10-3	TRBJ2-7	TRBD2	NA	CAISGNWASGFYEQYF	TGTGCCATCAGTGGGAATTGGGCTAGCGGATTCTACGAGCAGTACTTC
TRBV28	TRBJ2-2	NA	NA	CASSPRGPGELFF	TGTGCCAGCAGCCCCAGGGGCCCCGGGGAGCTGTTTTTT
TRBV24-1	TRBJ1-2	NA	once	CATGGRNYGYTF	TGTGCCACGGGTGGCAGGAACTATGGCTACACCTTC
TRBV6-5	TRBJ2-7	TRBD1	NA	CASSYSDRGGFEQYF	TGTGCCAGCAGTTATTCGGACAGGGGGGGGTTCGAGCAGTACTTC
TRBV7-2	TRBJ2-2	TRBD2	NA	CASSSTQRGGLGELFF	TGTGCCAGCAGCTCCACCCAGCGGGGGGGCCTCGGGGAGCTGTTTTTT
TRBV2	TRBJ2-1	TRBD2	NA	CASMGSRDYPAREQFF	TGTGCCAGCATGGGGTCCCGGGACTACCCCGCGCGGGAGCAGTTCTTC
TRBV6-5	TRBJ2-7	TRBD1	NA	CASKGQGSSYEQYF	TGTGCCAGCAAGGGACAGGGCAGTTCCTACGAGCAGTACTTC
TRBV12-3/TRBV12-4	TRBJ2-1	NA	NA	CASSLALYEQFF	TGTGCCAGCAGTTTGGCTCTGTATGAGCAGTTCTTC
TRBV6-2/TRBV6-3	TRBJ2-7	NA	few	CASSYFRGGFYEQYF	TGTGCCAGCAGTTACTTTAGGGGAGGATTCTACGAGCAGTACTTC
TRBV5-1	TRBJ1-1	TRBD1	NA	CASSYRTGAPEAFF	TGCGCCAGCAGCTATCGTACAGGGGCCCCTGAAGCTTTCTTT
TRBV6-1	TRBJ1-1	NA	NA	CASSDSIGAFF	TGTGCCAGCAGTGACAGTATTGGAGCTTTCTTT
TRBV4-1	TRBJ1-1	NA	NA	CASSQGGNTEAFF	TGCGCCAGCAGCCAAGGTGGCAACACTGAAGCTTTCTTT
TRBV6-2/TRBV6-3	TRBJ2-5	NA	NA	CASSWRRLGETQYF	TGTGCCAGCAGTTGGCGGAGGTTGGGAGAGACCCAGTACTTC
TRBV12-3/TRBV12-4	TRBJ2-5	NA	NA	CASSYRDGETQYF	TGTGCCAGCAGTTACAGGGACGGGGAGACCCAGTACTTC
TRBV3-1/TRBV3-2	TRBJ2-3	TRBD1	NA	CASSHNGQGVEDTQYF	TGTGCCAGCAGCCATAACGGACAGGGGGTTGAAGATACGCAGTATTTT
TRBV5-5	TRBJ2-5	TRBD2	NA	CASSLREGETQYF	TGTGCCAGCAGCTTGCGGGAGGGGGAGACCCAGTACTTC
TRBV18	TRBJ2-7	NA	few	CASSQSVGRSSYEQYF	TGTGCCAGCTCACAATCCGTGGGTAGGAGCTCCTACGAGCAGTACTTC
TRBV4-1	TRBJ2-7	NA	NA	CASSQDFSEQYF	TGCGCCAGCAGCCAAGATTTCTCCGAGCAGTACTTC
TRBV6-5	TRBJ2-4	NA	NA	CASSHGPGAKNIQYF	TGTGCCAGCAGCCACGGCCCGGGAGCCAAAAACATTCAGTACTTC
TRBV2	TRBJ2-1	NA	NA	CASSPLGQYNEQFF	TGTGCCAGCAGTCCCCTGGGGCAGTACAATGAGCAGTTCTTC
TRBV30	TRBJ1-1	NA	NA	CAWITRGMNTEAFF	TGTGCCTGGATCACAAGGGGAATGAACACTGAAGCTTTCTTT
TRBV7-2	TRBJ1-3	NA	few	CASSLDRVWGGNTIYF	TGTGCCAGCAGCTTAGACAGGGTGTGGGGCGGAAACACCATATATTTT
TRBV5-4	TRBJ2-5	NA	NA	CASSLSGETQYF	TGTGCCAGCAGCTTGTCGGGGGAGACCCAGTACTTC
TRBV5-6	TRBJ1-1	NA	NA	CASSFLLNTEAFF	TGTGCCAGCAGCTTTCTCCTGAACACTGAAGCTTTCTTT
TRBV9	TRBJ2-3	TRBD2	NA	CASSVEVGRGTDTQYF	TGTGCCAGCAGCGTAGAGGTGGGGAGGGGCACAGATACGCAGTATTTT
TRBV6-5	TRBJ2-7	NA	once	CASTRDGGGEQYF	TGTGCCAGCACGAGAGACGGGGGAGGCGAGCAGTACTTC
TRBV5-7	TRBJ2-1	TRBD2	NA	CASSQTWEGGNEQFF	TGTGCCAGCAGCCAAACGTGGGAGGGTGGCAATGAGCAGTTCTTC
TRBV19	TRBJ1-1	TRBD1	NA	CASRSQGSPNTEAFF	TGTGCCAGTAGATCACAGGGGTCACCGAACACTGAAGCTTTCTTT
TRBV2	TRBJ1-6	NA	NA	CASSERTANNSPLHF	TGTGCCAGCAGCGAAAGGACAGCTAATAATTCACCCCTCCACTTT
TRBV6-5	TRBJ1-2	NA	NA	CARRAAAGSGSGYTF	TGTGCCAGACGAGCAGCAGCAGGTTCTGGGTCTGGCTACACCTTC
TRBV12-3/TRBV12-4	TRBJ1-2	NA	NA	CASSPTENYGYTF	TGTGCCAGCAGTCCGACAGAGAACTATGGCTACACCTTC
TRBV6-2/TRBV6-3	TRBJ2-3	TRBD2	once	CASSSRRTSGTDTQYF	TGTGCCAGCAGTTCCCGACGGACTAGCGGCACAGATACGCAGTATTTT
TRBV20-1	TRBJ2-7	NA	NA	CSARGVYEQYF	TGCAGTGCTAGAGGCGTATACGAGCAGTACTTC
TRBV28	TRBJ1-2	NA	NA	CASGGLRGRANYGYTF	TGTGCCAGCGGAGGCCTGCGGGGGCGGGCTAACTATGGCTACACCTTC
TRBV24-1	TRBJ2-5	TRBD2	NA	CATSVLGLEQETQYF	TGTGCCACCAGTGTCCTAGGACTAGAACAAGAGACCCAGTACTTC
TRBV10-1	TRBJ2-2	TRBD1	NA	CASSSRQGDTGELFF	TGCGCCAGCAGTAGTCGGCAGGGGGACACCGGGGAGCTGTTTTTT
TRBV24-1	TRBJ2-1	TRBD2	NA	CATRGLAGGNEQFF	TGTGCCACCAGAGGACTAGCGGGAGGCAATGAGCAGTTCTTC
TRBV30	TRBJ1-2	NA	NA	CAWSVNPENYGYTF	TGTGCCTGGAGTGTGAATCCCGAGAACTATGGCTACACCTTC
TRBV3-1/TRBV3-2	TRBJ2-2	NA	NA	CASSQVGGAGELFF	TGTGCCAGCAGCCAAGTCGGGGGAGCTGGGGAGCTGTTTTTT
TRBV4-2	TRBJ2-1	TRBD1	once	CASSYAQGAQYNEQFF	TGTGCCAGCAGCTACGCACAGGGGGCCCAATACAATGAGCAGTTCTTC
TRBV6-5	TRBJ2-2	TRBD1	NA	CASTWDRGTGELFF	TGTGCCAGCACCTGGGACAGGGGAACCGGGGAGCTGTTTTTT
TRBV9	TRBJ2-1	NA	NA	CASSGTPTGGEQFF	TGTGCCAGCAGCGGGACACCTACCGGTGGTGAGCAGTTCTTC
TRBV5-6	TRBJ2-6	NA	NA	CASSKTGGLASGANVLTF	TGTGCCAGCAGTAAGACAGGTGGTTTAGCCTCTGGGGCCAACGTCCTGACTTTC
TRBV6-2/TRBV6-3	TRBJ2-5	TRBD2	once	CASSFGGGARETQYF	TGTGCCAGCAGTTTCGGCGGGGGGGCGAGAGAGACCCAGTACTTC
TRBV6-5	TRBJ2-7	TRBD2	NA	CASSRTSGIYEQYF	TGTGCCAGCAGCCGGACTAGCGGAATCTACGAGCAGTACTTC
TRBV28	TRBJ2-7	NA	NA	CASSSPSLPPYEQYF	TGTGCCAGCAGTTCTCCCTCACTTCCCCCCTACGAGCAGTACTTC
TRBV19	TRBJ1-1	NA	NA	CASSIARAGTEAFF	TGTGCCAGTAGTATAGCGCGGGCAGGCACTGAAGCTTTCTTT
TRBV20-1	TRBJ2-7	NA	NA	CSASLGGYRYEQYF	TGCAGTGCTAGTCTTGGGGGCTATAGGTACGAGCAGTACTTC
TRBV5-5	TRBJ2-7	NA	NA	CASSLTLSYEQYF	TGTGCCAGCAGCTTGACTCTCTCCTACGAGCAGTACTTC
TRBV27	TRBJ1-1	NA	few	CASSLWAGINTEAFF	TGTGCCAGCAGTTTATGGGCAGGGATCAACACTGAAGCTTTCTTT
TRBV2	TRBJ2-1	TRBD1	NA	CASLTGTGNNEQFF	TGTGCCAGCCTTACCGGGACAGGGAACAATGAGCAGTTCTTC
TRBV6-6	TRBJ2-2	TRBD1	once	CASRHSGTERAGELFF	TGTGCCAGCAGGCACTCCGGGACAGAAAGGGCCGGGGAGCTGTTTTTT
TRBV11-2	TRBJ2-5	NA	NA	CASSLVDTQETQYF	TGTGCCAGCAGCTTAGTCGACACACAAGAGACCCAGTACTTC
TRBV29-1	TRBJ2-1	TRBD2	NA	CSVDNPSGGAEQFF	TGCAGCGTTGATAATCCTAGCGGGGGGGCGGAGCAGTTCTTC